This T cell receptor beta chain was recorded in a study of Graves' ophthalmopathy and Graves' hyperthyroidism. This clonotype was seen many times. RNA transcripts served as template for amplifying TCR beta CDR3 sequences. The first round was an RT-PCR with HTBI primers, and the second round was a multiplex PCR. TCRdb used MiXCR to reprocess the multiplex PCR reads, holding one entry per CDR3 protein. The sample carries more than 1,000,000 distinct CDR3 sequences, about two fifths recorded once. The CDR3 is 14 residues long. CDR1 is PRHDT, CDR2 FYEKMQ, per germline (reference sequence). V lost 5 bases to trimming and J lost 2 bases, with 13 bases between them.

The receptor comes from an adult man with Graves' hyperthyroidism. Specimen: peripheral blood or thyroid tissue (not recorded which). The chain couples TRBV13 to TRBJ2-7, with D possibly TRBD1 on 5 matching bases. CDR3 nucleotides: TGTGCCAGCAGCCGGCTCGACAGTACCTACGAGCAGTACTTC. Protein product: CASSRLDSTYEQYF.